What follows is one T cell receptor (beta chain) and its context. The sample is drawn from a study of blood T cell repertoires in COVID-19. Whole-study context: Both acute and convalescent COVID-19 samples were obtained from the United States, Italy and Spain.

Authors' methods: Reference gene primer amplification gave nucleated cell count estimates. Sequenced by immunoSEQ multiplex PCR; TCRdb stores in-frame clones only, minus some. V and J calls and clone size are given by that table; D and trimming were obtained from the DNA. The sample shows some 210,000 clones, 80% to 90% of them seen only once. This study enrolled people aged roughly 18 to 90 from about two dozen US geographic areas. Donors of Cohort 3 who recovered were those that had two negative PCRs, clearance, or symptom resolution. The V gene's germline CDR1 is LGHDT and CDR2 YNNKEL (reference sequence). Trimming removed 2 bases from V and 5 bases from J; junction bases left unmatched: 7. The CDR3 runs to 15 residues.

This TCR was sampled from a middle-aged man who had recovered from COVID-19. The sample taken for sequencing was PBMCs or T cells enriched from blood (not recorded which). This chain uses TRBV3-1 (or the pseudogene TRBV3-2) with TRBJ2-5; 8 bases are shared with TRBD1. CDR3 loop: CASSQNGQGHETQYF. The CDR3 DNA follows: TGTGCCAGCAGCCAAAATGGACAGGGCCATGAGACCCAGTACTTC.